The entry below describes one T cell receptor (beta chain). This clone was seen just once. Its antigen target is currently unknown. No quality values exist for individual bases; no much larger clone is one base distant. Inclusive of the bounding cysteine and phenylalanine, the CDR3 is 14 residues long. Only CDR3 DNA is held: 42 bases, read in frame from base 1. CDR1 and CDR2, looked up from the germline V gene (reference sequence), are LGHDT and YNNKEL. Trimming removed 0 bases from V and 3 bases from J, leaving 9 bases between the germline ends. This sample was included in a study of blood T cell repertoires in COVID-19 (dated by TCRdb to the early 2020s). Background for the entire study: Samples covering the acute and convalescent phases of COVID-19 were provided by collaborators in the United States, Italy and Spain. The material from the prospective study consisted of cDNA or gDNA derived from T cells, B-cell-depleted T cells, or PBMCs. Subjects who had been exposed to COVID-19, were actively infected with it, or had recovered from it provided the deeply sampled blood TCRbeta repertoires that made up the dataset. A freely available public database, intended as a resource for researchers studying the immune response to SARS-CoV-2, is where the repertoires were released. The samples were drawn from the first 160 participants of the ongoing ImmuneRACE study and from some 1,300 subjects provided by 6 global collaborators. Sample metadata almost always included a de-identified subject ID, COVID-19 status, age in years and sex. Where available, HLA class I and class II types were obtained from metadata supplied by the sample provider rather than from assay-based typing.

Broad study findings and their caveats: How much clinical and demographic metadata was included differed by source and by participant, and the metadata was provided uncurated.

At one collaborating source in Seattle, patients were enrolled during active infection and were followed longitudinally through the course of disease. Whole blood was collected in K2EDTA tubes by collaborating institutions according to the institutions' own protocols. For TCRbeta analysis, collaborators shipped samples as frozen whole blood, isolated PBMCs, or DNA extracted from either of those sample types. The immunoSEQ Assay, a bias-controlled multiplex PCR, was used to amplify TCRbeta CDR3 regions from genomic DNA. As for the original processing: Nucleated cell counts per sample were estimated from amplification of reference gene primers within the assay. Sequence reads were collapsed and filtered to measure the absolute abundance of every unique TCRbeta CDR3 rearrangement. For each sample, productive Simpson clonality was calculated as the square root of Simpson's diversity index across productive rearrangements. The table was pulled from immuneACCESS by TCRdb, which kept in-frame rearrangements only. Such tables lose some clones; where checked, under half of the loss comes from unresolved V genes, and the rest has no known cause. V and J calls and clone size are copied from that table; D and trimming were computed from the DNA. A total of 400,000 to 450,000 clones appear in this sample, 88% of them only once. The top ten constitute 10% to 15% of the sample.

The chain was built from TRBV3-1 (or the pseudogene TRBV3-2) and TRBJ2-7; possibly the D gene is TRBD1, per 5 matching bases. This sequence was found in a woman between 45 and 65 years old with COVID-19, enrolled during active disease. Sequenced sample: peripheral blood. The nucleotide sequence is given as TGTGCCAGCAGCCAAGACCTCACAGGCTACGAGCAGTACTTC. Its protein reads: CASSQDLTGYEQYF.